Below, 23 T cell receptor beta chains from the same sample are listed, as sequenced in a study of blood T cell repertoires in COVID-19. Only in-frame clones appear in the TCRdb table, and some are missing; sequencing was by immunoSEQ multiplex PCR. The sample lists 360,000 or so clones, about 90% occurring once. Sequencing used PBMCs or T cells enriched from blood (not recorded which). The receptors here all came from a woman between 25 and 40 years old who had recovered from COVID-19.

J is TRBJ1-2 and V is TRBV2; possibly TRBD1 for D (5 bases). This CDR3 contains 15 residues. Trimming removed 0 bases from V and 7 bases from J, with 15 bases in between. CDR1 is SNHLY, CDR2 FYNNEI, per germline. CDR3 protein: CASSEARGVGGGYTF. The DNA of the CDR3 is TGTGCCAGCAGTGAAGCGCGGGGGGTGGGTGGTGGCTACACCTTC.

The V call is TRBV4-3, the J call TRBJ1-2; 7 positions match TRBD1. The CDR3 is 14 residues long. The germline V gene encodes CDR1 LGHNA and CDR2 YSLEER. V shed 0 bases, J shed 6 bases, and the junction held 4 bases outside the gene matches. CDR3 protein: CASSQDRGTDGYTF. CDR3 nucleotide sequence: TGCGCCAGCAGCCAAGATAGAGGGACAGATGGCTACACCTTC.

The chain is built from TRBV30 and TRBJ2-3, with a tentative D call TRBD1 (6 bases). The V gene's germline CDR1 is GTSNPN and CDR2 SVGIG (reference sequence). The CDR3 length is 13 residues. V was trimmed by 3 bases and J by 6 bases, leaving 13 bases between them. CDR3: CAWSYRDSDTQYF. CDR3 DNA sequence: TGTGCCTGGAGCTACAGGGATTCGGATACGCAGTATTTT.

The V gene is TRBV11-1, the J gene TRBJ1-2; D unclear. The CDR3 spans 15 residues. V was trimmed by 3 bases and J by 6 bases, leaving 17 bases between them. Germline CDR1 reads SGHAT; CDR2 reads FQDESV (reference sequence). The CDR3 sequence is CASSFFLAPTDGYTF. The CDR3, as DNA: TGTGCCAGCAGCTTCTTCCTCGCCCCCACAGATGGCTACACCTTC.

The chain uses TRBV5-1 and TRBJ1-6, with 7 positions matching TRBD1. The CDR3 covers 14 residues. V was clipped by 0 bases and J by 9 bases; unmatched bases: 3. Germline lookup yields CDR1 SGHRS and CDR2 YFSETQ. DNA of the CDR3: TGCGCCAGCAGCTTGGAGGGGGCTAGTTCACCCCTCCACTTT. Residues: CASSLEGASSPLHF.

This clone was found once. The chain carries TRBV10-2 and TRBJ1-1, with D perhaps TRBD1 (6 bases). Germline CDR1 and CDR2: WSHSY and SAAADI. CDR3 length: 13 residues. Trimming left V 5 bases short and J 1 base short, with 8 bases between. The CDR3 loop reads CASSLQGNTEAFF. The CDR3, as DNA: TGCGCCAGCAGTTTACAGGGGAACACTGAAGCTTTCTTT.

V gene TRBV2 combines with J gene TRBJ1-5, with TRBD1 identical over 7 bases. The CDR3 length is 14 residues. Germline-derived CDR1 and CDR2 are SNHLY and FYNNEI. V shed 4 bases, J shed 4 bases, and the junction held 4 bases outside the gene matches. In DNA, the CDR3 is TGTGCCAGCAGTGCCCCAGGGGGAAATCAGCCCCAGCATTTT. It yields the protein CASSAPGGNQPQHF.

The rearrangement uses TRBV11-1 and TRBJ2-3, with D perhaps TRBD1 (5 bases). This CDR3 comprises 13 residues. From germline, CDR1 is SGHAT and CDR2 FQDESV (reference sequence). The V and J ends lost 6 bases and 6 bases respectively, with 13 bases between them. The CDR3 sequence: CASRGPVGDTQYF. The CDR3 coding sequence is TGTGCCAGCAGGGGGCCCGTGGGCGATACGCAGTATTTT.

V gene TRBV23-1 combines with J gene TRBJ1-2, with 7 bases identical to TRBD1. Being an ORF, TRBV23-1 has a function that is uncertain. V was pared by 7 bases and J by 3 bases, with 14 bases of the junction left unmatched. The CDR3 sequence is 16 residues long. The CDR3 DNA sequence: TGCGCCAGCACTCTCCCTCCCGGACAGGACCACTATGGCTACACCTTC. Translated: CASTLPPGQDHYGYTF.

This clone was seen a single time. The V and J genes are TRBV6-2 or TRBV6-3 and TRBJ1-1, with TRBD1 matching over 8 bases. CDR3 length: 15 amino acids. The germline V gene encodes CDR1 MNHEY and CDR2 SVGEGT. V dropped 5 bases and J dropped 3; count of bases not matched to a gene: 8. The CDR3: CASSDPLQGDTEAFF. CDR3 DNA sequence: TGTGCCAGCAGTGATCCCCTACAGGGGGACACTGAAGCTTTCTTT.

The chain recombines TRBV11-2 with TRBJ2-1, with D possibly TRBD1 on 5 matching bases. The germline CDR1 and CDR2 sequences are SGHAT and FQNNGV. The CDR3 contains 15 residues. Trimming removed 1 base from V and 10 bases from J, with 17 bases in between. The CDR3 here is CASSLVRKGSIEQFF. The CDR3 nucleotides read TGTGCCAGCAGCTTAGTTCGGAAGGGGTCAATCGAGCAGTTCTTC.

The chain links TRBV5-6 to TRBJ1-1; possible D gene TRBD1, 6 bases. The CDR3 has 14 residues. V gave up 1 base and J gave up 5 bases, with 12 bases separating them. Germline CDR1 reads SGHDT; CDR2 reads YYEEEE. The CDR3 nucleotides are TGTGCCAGCAGCTTGACAGGGTCGGGGACTGAAGCTTTCTTT. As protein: CASSLTGSGTEAFF.

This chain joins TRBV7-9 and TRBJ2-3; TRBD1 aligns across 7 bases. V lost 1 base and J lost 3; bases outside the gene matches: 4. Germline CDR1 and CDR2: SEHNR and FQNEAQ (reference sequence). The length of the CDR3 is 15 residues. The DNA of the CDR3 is TGTGCCAGCAGCTTAGTCGGGACAGAAACAGATACGCAGTATTTT. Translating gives CASSLVGTETDTQYF.

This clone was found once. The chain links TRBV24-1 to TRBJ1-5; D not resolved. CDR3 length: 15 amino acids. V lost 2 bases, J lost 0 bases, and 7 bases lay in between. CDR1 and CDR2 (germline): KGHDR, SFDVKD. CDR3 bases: TGTGCCACCAGTGATTCTAAATATAGCAATCAGCCCCAGCATTTT. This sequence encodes CATSDSKYSNQPQHF.

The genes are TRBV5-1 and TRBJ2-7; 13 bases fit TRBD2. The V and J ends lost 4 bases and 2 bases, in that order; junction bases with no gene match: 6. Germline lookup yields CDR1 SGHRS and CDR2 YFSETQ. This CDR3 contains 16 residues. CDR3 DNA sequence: TGCGCCAGCAGCACAGGGACTAGCGGGGCCCCCTACGAGCAGTACTTC. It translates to CASSTGTSGAPYEQYF.

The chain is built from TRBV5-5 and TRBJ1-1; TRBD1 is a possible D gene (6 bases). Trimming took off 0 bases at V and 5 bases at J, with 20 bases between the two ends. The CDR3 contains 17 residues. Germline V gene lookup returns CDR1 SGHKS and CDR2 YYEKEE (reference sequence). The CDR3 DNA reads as TGTGCCAGCAGCTTGGGGGGAGAGTGGGGGCCGGGGACTGAAGCTTTCTTT. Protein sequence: CASSLGGEWGPGTEAFF.

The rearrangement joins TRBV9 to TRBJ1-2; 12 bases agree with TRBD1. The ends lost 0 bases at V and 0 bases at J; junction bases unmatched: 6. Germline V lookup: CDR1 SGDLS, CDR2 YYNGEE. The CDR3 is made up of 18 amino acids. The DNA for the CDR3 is TGTGCCAGCAGCGTAGTGGGGACAGGGGGCGCCGCTAACTATGGCTACACCTTC. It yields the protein CASSVVGTGGAANYGYTF.

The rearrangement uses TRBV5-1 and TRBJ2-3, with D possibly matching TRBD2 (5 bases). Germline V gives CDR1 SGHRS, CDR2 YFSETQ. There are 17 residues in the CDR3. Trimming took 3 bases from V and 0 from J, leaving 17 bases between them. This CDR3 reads CASSYRPQAESTDTQYF. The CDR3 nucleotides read TGCGCCAGCAGCTACCGGCCCCAAGCGGAAAGCACAGATACGCAGTATTTT.

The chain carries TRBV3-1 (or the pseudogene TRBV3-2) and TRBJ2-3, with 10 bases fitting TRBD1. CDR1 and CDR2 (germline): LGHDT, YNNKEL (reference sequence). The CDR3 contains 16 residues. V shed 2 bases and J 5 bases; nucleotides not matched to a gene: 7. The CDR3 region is CASSQLLGQGGDTQYF. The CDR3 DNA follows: TGTGCCAGCAGCCAACTCCTAGGACAGGGGGGAGATACGCAGTATTTT.

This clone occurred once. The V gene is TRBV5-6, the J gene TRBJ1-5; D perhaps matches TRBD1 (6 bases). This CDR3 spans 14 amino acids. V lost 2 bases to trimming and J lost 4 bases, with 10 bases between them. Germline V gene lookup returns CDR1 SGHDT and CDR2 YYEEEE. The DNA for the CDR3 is TGTGCCAGCAGCTTACAGGGTTTAAATCAGCCCCAGCATTTT. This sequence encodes CASSLQGLNQPQHF.

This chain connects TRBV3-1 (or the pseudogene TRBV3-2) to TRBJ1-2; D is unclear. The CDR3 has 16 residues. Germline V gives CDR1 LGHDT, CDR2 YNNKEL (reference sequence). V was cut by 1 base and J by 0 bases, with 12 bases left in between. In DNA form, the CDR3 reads TGTGCCAGCAGCCAAGGCCCTGACGGGGCTAACTATGGCTACACCTTC. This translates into CASSQGPDGANYGYTF.

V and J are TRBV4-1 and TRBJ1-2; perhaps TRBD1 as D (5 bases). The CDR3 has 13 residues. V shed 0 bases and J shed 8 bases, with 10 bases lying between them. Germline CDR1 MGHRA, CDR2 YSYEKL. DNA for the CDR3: TGCGCCAGCAGCCAAGAGGAAGGGGAAGGCTACACCTTC. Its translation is CASSQEEGEGYTF.

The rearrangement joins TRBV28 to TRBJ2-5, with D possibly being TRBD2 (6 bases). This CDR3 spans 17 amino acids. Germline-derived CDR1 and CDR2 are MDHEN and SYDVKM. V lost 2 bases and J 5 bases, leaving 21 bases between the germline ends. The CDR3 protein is CASSLTLNGGGRETQYF. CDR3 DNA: TGTGCCAGCAGTTTAACCCTTAACGGAGGAGGGAGGGAGACCCAGTACTTC.